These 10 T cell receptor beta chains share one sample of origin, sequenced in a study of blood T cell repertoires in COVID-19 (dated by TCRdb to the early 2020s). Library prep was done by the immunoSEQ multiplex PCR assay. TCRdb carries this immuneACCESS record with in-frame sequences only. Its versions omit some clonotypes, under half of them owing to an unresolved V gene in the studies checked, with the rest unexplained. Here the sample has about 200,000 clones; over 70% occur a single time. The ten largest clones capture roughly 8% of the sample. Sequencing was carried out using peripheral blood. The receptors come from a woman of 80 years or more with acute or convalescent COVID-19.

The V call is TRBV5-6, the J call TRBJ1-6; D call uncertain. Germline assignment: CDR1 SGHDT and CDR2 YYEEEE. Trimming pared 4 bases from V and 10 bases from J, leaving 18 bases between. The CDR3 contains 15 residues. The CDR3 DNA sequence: TGTGCCAGCAGCCCTTTAGGCCGGGTAAACTCACCCCTCCACTTT. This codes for CASSPLGRVNSPLHF.

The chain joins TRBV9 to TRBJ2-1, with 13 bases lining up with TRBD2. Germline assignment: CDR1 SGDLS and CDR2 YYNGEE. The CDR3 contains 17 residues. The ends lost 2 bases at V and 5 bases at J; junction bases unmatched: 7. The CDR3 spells CASSVGLAGRKDNEQFF. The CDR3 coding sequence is TGTGCCAGCAGCGTGGGACTAGCGGGGAGGAAAGACAATGAGCAGTTCTTC.

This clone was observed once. CDR3 amino acids: CASSVTSGLQETQYF. The DNA of the CDR3 is TGTGCCAGCAGCGTGACTAGCGGCCTCCAAGAGACCCAGTACTTC. The genes are TRBV2 and TRBJ2-5; TRBD2 agrees at 9 bases. Unmatched junction bases numbered 6, after V lost 6 bases and J lost 1 base. Germline V lookup: CDR1 SNHLY, CDR2 FYNNEI. CDR3 length: 15 residues.

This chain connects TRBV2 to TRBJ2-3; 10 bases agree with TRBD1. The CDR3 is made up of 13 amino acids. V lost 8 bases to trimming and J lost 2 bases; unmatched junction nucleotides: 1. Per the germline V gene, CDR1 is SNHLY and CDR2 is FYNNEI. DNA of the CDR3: TGTGCCAGCGGGACAGGGGTCACAGATACGCAGTATTTT. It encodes CASGTGVTDTQYF.

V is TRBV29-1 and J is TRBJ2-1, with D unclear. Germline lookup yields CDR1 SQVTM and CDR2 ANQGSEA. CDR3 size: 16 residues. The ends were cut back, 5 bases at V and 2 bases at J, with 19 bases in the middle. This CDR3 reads CSVSGGETRAYNEQFF. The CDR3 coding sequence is TGCAGCGTTTCCGGCGGAGAGACTCGTGCCTACAATGAGCAGTTCTTC.

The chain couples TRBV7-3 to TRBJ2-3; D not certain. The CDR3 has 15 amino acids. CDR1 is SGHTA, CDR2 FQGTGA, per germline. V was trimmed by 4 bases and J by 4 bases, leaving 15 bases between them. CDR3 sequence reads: CASSSSASRADTQYF. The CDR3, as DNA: TGTGCCAGCAGCTCCTCGGCCTCCCGGGCAGATACGCAGTATTTT.

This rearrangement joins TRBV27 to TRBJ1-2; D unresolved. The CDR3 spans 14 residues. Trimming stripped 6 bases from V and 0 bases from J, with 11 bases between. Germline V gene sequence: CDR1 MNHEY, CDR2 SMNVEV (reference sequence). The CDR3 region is CASSRYSSNYGYTF. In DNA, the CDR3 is TGTGCCAGCAGCCGTTACAGCTCTAACTATGGCTACACCTTC.

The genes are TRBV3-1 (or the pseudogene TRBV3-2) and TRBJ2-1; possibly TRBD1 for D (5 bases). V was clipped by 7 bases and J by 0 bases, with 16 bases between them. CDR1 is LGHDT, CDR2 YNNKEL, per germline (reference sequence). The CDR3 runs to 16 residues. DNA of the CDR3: TGTGCCAGCAACCAGCCTCGGACACACTCCTACAATGAGCAGTTCTTC. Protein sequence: CASNQPRTHSYNEQFF.

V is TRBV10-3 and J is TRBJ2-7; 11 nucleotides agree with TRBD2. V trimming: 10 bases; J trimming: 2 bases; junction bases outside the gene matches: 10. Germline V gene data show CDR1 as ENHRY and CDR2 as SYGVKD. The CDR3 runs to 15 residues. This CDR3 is CATEDGSGGAYEQYF. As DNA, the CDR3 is TGTGCCACCGAAGACGGTAGCGGGGGGGCCTACGAGCAGTACTTC.

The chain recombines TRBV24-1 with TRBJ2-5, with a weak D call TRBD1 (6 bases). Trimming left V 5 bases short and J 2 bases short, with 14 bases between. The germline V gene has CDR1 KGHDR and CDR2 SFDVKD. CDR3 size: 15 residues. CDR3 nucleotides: TGTGCCACCAGTGTCTCAGGGGAAGGTCAAGAGACCCAGTACTTC. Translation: CATSVSGEGQETQYF.